This TCR beta chain came from a study of blood T cells in healthy people across ages. General study results and limits: Long-lived donors had more naive CD4+ cells and higher diversity than aged donors.

This clonotype was counted only a few times. What it binds is unknown. Through a sample-barcoded 5' primer and a J-beta primer mix, a second PCR was run for roughly 7 to 11 cycles. TCRdb passed the 5' RACE reads through MiXCR, listing each CDR3 protein once. The sample yields approximately 940,000 distinct CDR3 sequences, about 48% seen once. Germline V gene lookup returns CDR1 MGHRA and CDR2 YSYEKL. Trimming at V came to 8 bases and at J to 6 bases, leaving 12 bases not matched to a gene. CDR3 length equals 15 residues. Sequenced: blood. J is TRBJ1-4 and V is TRBV4-1; 7 bases are shared with TRBD1. The receptor comes from a man aged 25-45 years in good health. The CDR3 sequence: CASGPWDSEDEKLFF. In nucleotides, the CDR3 is TGCGCCAGCGGTCCTTGGGACAGTGAGGATGAAAAACTGTTTTTT.